The clone carrying this TCR beta chain was recorded at least ten times. Its target is unknown. This entry comes from a study of CD8 T cells in ankylosing spondylitis. Germline values: CDR1 SGHDT, CDR2 YYEEEE. Trimming removed 3 bases from V and 5 bases from J; junction bases left unmatched: 3. This CDR3 is built from 14 residues. Study-level findings and limits: What seemed typical of ankylosing spondylitis blood was a TCR beta motif built from several highly homologous variants.

From the 5' RACE reads, TCRdb called clonotypes with MiXCR, one entry per CDR3 protein. The data show some 240,000 distinct CDR3 sequences, with just under 7.5% seen just once and about 14% held by the top ten. V is TRBV5-6 and J is TRBJ2-2, with 8 nucleotides matching TRBD2. The sample comprised blood, either unsorted or a sorted T cell fraction (not recorded which). This TCR came from a male donor with ankylosing spondylitis. CDR3 DNA: TGTGCCAGCAGCTCCGGGGGGGCTACCGGGGAGCTGTTTTTT. Protein sequence: CASSSGGATGELFF.